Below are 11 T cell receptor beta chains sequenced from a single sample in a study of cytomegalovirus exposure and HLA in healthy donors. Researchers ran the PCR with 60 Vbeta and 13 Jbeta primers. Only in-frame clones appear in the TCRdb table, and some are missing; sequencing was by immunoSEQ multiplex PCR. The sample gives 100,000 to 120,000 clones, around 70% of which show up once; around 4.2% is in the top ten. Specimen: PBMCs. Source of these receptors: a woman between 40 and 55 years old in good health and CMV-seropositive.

The CDR3 loop is CAAGGWNIQYF. The CDR3, as DNA: TGTGCCGCAGGGGGCTGGAACATTCAGTACTTC. The rearrangement links TRBV27 to TRBJ2-4; 8 nucleotides match TRBD1. Germline lookup yields CDR1 MNHEY and CDR2 SMNVEV (reference sequence). V shed 11 bases, J shed 7 bases, and the junction held 4 bases outside the gene matches. The CDR3 has 11 residues.

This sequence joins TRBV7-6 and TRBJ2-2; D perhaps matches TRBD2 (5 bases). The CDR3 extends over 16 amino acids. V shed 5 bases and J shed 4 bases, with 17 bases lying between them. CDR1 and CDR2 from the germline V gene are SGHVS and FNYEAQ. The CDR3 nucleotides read TGTGCCAGCAGCCCCACGGACTCCTCAATCACCGGGGAGCTGTTTTTT. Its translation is CASSPTDSSITGELFF.

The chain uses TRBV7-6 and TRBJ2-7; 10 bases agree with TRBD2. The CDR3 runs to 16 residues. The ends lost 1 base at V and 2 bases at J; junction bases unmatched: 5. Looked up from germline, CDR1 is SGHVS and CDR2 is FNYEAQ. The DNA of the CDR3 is TGTGCCAGCAGCTTAGGTCTAGCGGGAGAAACCTACGAGCAGTACTTC. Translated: CASSLGLAGETYEQYF.

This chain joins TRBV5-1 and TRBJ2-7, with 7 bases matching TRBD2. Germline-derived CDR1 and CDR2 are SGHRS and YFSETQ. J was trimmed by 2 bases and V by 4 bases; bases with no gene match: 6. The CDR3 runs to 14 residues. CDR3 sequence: CASSPGLGAYEQYF. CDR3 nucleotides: TGCGCCAGCAGCCCAGGACTAGGCGCCTACGAGCAGTACTTC.

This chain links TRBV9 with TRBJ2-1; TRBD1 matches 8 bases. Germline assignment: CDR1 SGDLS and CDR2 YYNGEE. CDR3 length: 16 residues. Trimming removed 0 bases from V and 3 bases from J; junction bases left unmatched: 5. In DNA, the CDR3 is TGTGCCAGCAGCGTAGGGACCGGGACAGGCTACAATGAGCAGTTCTTC. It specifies CASSVGTGTGYNEQFF.

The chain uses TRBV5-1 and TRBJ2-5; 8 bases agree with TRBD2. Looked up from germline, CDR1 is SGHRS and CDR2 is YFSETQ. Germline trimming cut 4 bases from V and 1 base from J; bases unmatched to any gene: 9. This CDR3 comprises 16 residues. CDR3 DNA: TGCGCCAGCAGCCGAACTAGCGGAGCCTCCCAAGAGACCCAGTACTTC. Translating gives CASSRTSGASQETQYF.

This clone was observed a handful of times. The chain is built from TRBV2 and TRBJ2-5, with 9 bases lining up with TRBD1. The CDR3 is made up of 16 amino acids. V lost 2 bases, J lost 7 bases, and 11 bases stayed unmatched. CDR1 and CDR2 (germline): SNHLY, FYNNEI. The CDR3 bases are TGTGCCAGCAGTGAATTTGGGACAGGGCCATCCAGGACCCAGTACTTC. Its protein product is CASSEFGTGPSRTQYF.

Here the CDR3 reads CASSAVTSGEQFF. In DNA, the CDR3 is TGTGCCAGCAGCGCCGTTACTAGTGGTGAGCAGTTCTTC. This rearrangement joins TRBV11-3 to TRBJ2-1, with a weak D call TRBD2 (5 bases). The V end was cut by 5 bases, the J end by 9 bases, with 14 bases between. Germline CDR1 reads SGHNT; CDR2 reads YENEEA. The CDR3 contains 13 residues. Combining the CDR3 with reference TRBV11-3 and TRBJ2-1 gives the whole variable domain EAGVVQSPRYKIIEKKQPVAFWCNPISGHNTLYWYLQNLGQGPELLIRYENEEAVDDSQLPKDRFSAERLKGVDSTLKIQPAELGDSAVYLCASSAVTSGEQFFGPGTRLTVL.

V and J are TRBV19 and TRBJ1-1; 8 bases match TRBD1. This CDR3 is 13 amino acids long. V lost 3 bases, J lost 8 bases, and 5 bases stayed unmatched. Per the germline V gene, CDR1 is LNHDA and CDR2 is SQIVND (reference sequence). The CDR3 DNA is TGTGCCAGTAGTATCGGACAGGGAAGGGAAGCTTTCTTT. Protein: CASSIGQGREAFF.

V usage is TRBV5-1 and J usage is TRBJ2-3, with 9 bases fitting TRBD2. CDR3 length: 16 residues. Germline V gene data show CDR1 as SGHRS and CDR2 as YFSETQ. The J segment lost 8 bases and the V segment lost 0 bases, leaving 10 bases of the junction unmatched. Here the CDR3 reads CASSLVGVAGVATQYF. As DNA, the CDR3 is TGCGCCAGCAGCTTGGTTGGAGTAGCGGGAGTGGCTACGCAGTATTTT.

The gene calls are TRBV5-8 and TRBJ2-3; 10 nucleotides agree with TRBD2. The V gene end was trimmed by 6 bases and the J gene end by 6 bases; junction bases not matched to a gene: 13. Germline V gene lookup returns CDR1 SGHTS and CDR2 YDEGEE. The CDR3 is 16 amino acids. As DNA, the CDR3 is TGTGCCAGCACTTCCGAGCGGGTAGCGGGAGGTGATACGCAGTATTTT. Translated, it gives CASTSERVAGGDTQYF.